This T cell receptor (beta chain) was sequenced for a study of CD8 T cells in ankylosing spondylitis. The study's findings and limits: Disease-linked clones were reportedly significantly enriched in matched ankylosing spondylitis synovial fluid. Disease-associated clonotypes exhibited CD8+ identity and were relatively infrequent in peripheral blood. Earlier authors reported some of these motif variants in reactive arthritis synovial fluid and blood. Within ankylosing spondylitis blood, a TCR beta motif made up of seven to nine highly homologous variants appeared to be characteristic.

At least ten counts were recorded for this clonotype. Its antigen remains unknown. Unmatched junction bases numbered 1, after V lost 4 bases and J lost 0 bases. This CDR3 contains 15 residues. Germline values: CDR1 SGHVS, CDR2 FNYEAQ. TCRdb passed the 5' RACE reads through MiXCR, listing each CDR3 protein once. The sample carries about 220,000 distinct CDR3 sequences, 5.5% to 7.5% recorded once. The sequence came from a male donor with ankylosing spondylitis. The chain is built from TRBV7-6 and TRBJ2-1, with 9 bases aligning to TRBD2. Sequences were obtained from blood, either unsorted or a sorted T cell fraction (not recorded which). As DNA, the CDR3 is TGTGCCAGCAGCTATAGCGGGAGCTCCTACAATGAGCAGTTCTTC. It yields the protein CASSYSGSSYNEQFF.